This TCR beta chain was recovered during a study of blood T cells in healthy people across ages. Study details: Through template switching, about one barcoded beta molecule was captured per two T cells, as measured in model experiments.

The use of a sample-barcoded 5' primer and a J-beta primer mix characterized a second PCR of 7 to 11 cycles. TCRdb independently ran MiXCR on the 5' RACE reads; one entry per CDR3 protein. In the table there are 250,000 to 300,000 distinct CDR3 sequences, roughly 29% of which are singletons. This clonotype was found a few times. Antigen unknown. Mismatch with germline at one junction end may stem from a read error. Points from the study as a whole: Whereas aged donors had fewer naive CD4+ cells, long-lived donors had more of them and higher diversity.

This clonotype was sampled from a woman in her seventies in good health. Sequences were obtained from blood.

DNA of the CDR3: TGTGCCAGCGGCCATCCTCTTTTTGCGGGAGACAATGAGCAGTTCTTC. As protein: CASGHPLFAGDNEQFF. The chain is built from TRBV14 and TRBJ2-5; 7 bases line up with TRBD2. The assigned J gene may be wrong: the sequence end matches TRBJ2-1 better. This CDR3 spans 16 amino acids. CDR1 is SGHDN, CDR2 FVKESK, per germline.